A selection of T cell receptor beta chains follows, all from one sample in a study of vaccination and CD4 T cells after COVID-19. Antigen specificity for these receptors is unknown. TCRdb reprocessed the PCR reads with MiXCR, giving one entry per CDR3 protein. The sample carries 17,000 or so distinct CDR3 sequences, more than 50% recorded once. The material sequenced was CD4+ T cells from blood, cultured in vitro. These receptors were taken from a human donor who had recovered from COVID-19. Each CDR3 is given without its conserved first and last residue. The order of the fields is J gene, clone size, V gene, CDR3 protein. Size is stated for part of the rows, as once, few or many counts, or as a class when the clone is expanded.

J gene: TRBJ2-6
clone size: -
V gene: TRBV6-5
CDR3 protein: ASSYGFFSGANVLT

J gene: TRBJ2-1
clone size: -
V gene: TRBV20-1
CDR3 protein: SAEPGRGHVNEQF

J gene: TRBJ2-2
clone size: few
V gene: TRBV10-3
CDR3 protein: AISETYNTGELF

J gene: TRBJ1-4
clone size: -
V gene: TRBV20-1
CDR3 protein: SAHNPALNEKLF

J gene: TRBJ2-5
clone size: -
V gene: TRBV20-1
CDR3 protein: SAHIRGWYQETQY

J gene: TRBJ2-5
clone size: -
V gene: TRBV5-1
CDR3 protein: ASSLGDGYQETQY

J gene: TRBJ1-5
clone size: -
V gene: TRBV20-1
CDR3 protein: SAMGDSNQPQH

J gene: TRBJ2-7
clone size: -
V gene: TRBV6-5
CDR3 protein: ASSSGPPPLYEQY

J gene: TRBJ1-2
clone size: -
V gene: TRBV20-1
CDR3 protein: SASSGGVIYGYT

J gene: TRBJ2-5
clone size: -
V gene: TRBV6-1
CDR3 protein: ASRGGLSVETQY

J gene: TRBJ2-2
clone size: few
V gene: TRBV20-1
CDR3 protein: SATGPGLAFGELF

J gene: TRBJ2-2
clone size: -
V gene: TRBV20-1
CDR3 protein: SARGSQLQNTGELF

J gene: TRBJ1-6
clone size: few
V gene: TRBV27
CDR3 protein: ASSYRGLNSPLH

J gene: TRBJ1-2
clone size: -
V gene: TRBV6-2/TRBV6-3
CDR3 protein: ASSSRSSLYGYT

J gene: TRBJ2-7
clone size: -
V gene: TRBV20-1
CDR3 protein: SASDFGPTSYEQY

J gene: TRBJ1-2
clone size: -
V gene: TRBV19
CDR3 protein: ASTSLAGLRYGYT

J gene: TRBJ2-5
clone size: -
V gene: TRBV5-1
CDR3 protein: ASSAATGHQETQY

J gene: TRBJ1-2
clone size: -
V gene: TRBV7-2
CDR3 protein: ASSLVGGANYGYT

J gene: TRBJ1-5
clone size: -
V gene: TRBV7-2
CDR3 protein: ASSFVTRGGQPQH

J gene: TRBJ1-1
clone size: -
V gene: TRBV11-3
CDR3 protein: ASSAGTAGTEAF

J gene: TRBJ2-3
clone size: -
V gene: TRBV12-3/TRBV12-4
CDR3 protein: ASNNNAGDTQY

J gene: TRBJ2-5
clone size: -
V gene: TRBV27
CDR3 protein: ASSSTEGRGGGTETQY

J gene: TRBJ1-2
clone size: few
V gene: TRBV6-1
CDR3 protein: ASRTAGVRGGYT

J gene: TRBJ2-5
clone size: -
V gene: TRBV6-5
CDR3 protein: ASSYSVGETQY

J gene: TRBJ1-2
clone size: few
V gene: TRBV7-2
CDR3 protein: ASSLGGTLAGYT

J gene: TRBJ1-1
clone size: -
V gene: TRBV20-1
CDR3 protein: SAREGLNTEAF

J gene: TRBJ2-3
clone size: -
V gene: TRBV20-1
CDR3 protein: SAAENLAGAGDTQY

J gene: TRBJ1-3
clone size: -
V gene: TRBV20-1
CDR3 protein: SARATGGRVSGNTIY

J gene: TRBJ2-5
clone size: -
V gene: TRBV20-1
CDR3 protein: SARPYGGTQY

J gene: TRBJ1-1
clone size: -
V gene: TRBV20-1
CDR3 protein: SARKSGSEAF

J gene: TRBJ1-6
clone size: -
V gene: TRBV12-3/TRBV12-4
CDR3 protein: ASSLAQHGSPLH

J gene: TRBJ2-6
clone size: few
V gene: TRBV7-9
CDR3 protein: ASSSITGVGNGGSSGANVLT

J gene: TRBJ1-1
clone size: -
V gene: TRBV4-3
CDR3 protein: ASSQDRNTEAF

J gene: TRBJ2-7
clone size: -
V gene: TRBV18
CDR3 protein: ASSPYKVRLYEQY

J gene: TRBJ1-2
clone size: few
V gene: TRBV10-3
CDR3 protein: AISDGDPYGYT

J gene: TRBJ2-7
clone size: few
V gene: TRBV7-9
CDR3 protein: ASSLTRSSYEQY

J gene: TRBJ2-7
clone size: -
V gene: TRBV7-2
CDR3 protein: ASSFGRGGYEQY

J gene: TRBJ1-2
clone size: few
V gene: TRBV19
CDR3 protein: ASSLGTTSQYGYT

J gene: TRBJ1-1
clone size: -
V gene: TRBV20-1
CDR3 protein: SATGGEVTEAF

J gene: TRBJ1-1
clone size: -
V gene: TRBV19
CDR3 protein: ASTPGARGLNTEAF

J gene: TRBJ2-2
clone size: -
V gene: TRBV27
CDR3 protein: ASRADRSNTGELF

J gene: TRBJ2-2
clone size: few
V gene: TRBV27
CDR3 protein: ASGRSNTGELF

J gene: TRBJ2-1
clone size: -
V gene: TRBV19
CDR3 protein: ASSLRGWGGRTSYNEQF

J gene: TRBJ2-7
clone size: -
V gene: TRBV23-1
CDR3 protein: ASSLLSVPQGPQIPGEQY

J gene: TRBJ1-2
clone size: -
V gene: TRBV20-1
CDR3 protein: SLGQGLEVGYT

J gene: TRBJ2-7
clone size: few
V gene: TRBV15
CDR3 protein: ATSRSMGQGTYEQY

J gene: TRBJ2-1
clone size: -
V gene: TRBV4-2
CDR3 protein: ASSQPTSGGQYNEQF

J gene: TRBJ1-2
clone size: -
V gene: TRBV2
CDR3 protein: ASSEGYRGSGYT

J gene: TRBJ2-1
clone size: -
V gene: TRBV6-1
CDR3 protein: ASSEGRTSWGHEQF

J gene: TRBJ1-2
clone size: few
V gene: TRBV24-1
CDR3 protein: ATSATREGQGYGYT

J gene: TRBJ2-5
clone size: -
V gene: TRBV20-1
CDR3 protein: SATQGLAGWQETQY

J gene: TRBJ1-2
clone size: -
V gene: TRBV7-3
CDR3 protein: ASSLTGTQGYT

J gene: TRBJ2-2
clone size: -
V gene: TRBV6-1
CDR3 protein: ASTQFDRRNTGELF

J gene: TRBJ2-2
clone size: -
V gene: TRBV25-1
CDR3 protein: ASSEPGRANTGELF

J gene: TRBJ1-2
clone size: few
V gene: TRBV6-1
CDR3 protein: ASIQRAGDYGYT

J gene: TRBJ1-1
clone size: few
V gene: TRBV7-3
CDR3 protein: ASSSQGPPNTEAF

J gene: TRBJ1-1
clone size: -
V gene: TRBV12-3/TRBV12-4
CDR3 protein: ASSLGLQGSEAF

J gene: TRBJ2-1
clone size: few
V gene: TRBV25-1
CDR3 protein: ASSESPAYNEQF